These T cell receptor beta chains were read from a single sample in a study of blood T cell repertoires in COVID-19. Generated by immunoSEQ multiplex PCR, the TCRdb table keeps only in-frame clones and is missing some. The sample shows around 370,000 clones, 90% of them seen only once. Sequencing used peripheral blood. The receptors shown here come from a man between 18 and 35 years old with active or convalescent COVID-19. The conserved cysteine and the conserved F or W are not part of the CDR3 here. Clone size is stated in some rows and not others, as once, few, many or a class when expanded.

clone size,V gene,CDR3 protein
-,TRBV4-2,ASSQEASGEYEQY
-,TRBV7-3,ASSILPGSSESNQPQH
-,TRBV10-3,AISEDRGYYGYT
-,TRBV7-3,ASSPNTGERETQY
few,TRBV28,ASSLSGTSVIDEQF
-,TRBV24-1,ATGTIAYNEQF
-,TRBV7-9,ASSFIRQGDGYT
-,TRBV5-1,ASSPGGSGNTIY
-,TRBV5-1,ASRSETGVVLTEAF
few,TRBV6-1,ASSENAGGAADTQY
-,TRBV6-2/TRBV6-3,ASRRGTEIYEQY
-,TRBV3-1/TRBV3-2,ASSRSGDSNQPQH
-,TRBV7-3,ASSLAPTGQPYGYT
few,TRBV19,ASSTDSGDQPQH
-,TRBV2,ASSETWSGDEAF
-,TRBV10-3,AISDLAQSTDTQY
-,TRBV6-1,ASSEGSSSYNSPLH
-,TRBV6-4,ASSVEQGTEQY
-,TRBV28,ASSLIGGESNEQF
-,TRBV6-6,ASSGRGQYSNQPQH
-,TRBV7-9,ASSRGEDTIY
-,TRBV28,ASTWTGYQPQH
once,TRBV4-2,ASSRDSGQGIGTQY
-,TRBV2,ASRPDQGTRPTNEQY
-,TRBV2,ASAQVSYEQY
-,TRBV28,ASSDPGEGLLNTEAF
-,TRBV27,ASSLRGLAGASSHEQY
-,TRBV11-2,ASTPAPGGARGYT
-,TRBV28,ASSSPWMAADPNNVLT
-,TRBV6-2/TRBV6-3,ASSRGTEAF
-,TRBV7-2,ASSLPGTLKTQY
-,TRBV27,ASSLSARAGKTQY
-,TRBV4-2,ASSQGAGGTQETQY
-,TRBV27,ASSYRVFRDTQY
-,TRBV23-1,ASSQPPTLAGVCYEQF
-,TRBV7-2,ASSLRLAGGANVLT
-,TRBV10-3,AISIRQENTEAF
-,TRBV5-5,ASSLDGSVNEQF
-,TRBV7-3,ASSPGRFYNEQF
once,TRBV24-1,ATSEYDIPYNEQF
-,TRBV13,ASSLLTGRLDT
-,TRBV12-3/TRBV12-4,ASSTQGYEQY
-,TRBV28,ASTSSRAPRGEQF
-,TRBV18,ASSPDRSNQPQH
-,TRBV23-1,ASSQPSRVPGGKITNSNQPQH
-,TRBV11-2,ASSPSGFSNQPQH
-,TRBV27,ASSFSGGTYEQY
-,TRBV15,ATSRDLGLAGASPKF
-,TRBV5-1,ASSMTGGMNEQF
-,TRBV7-3,ASSLSQSQHNEQF
-,TRBV6-5,ASSTGMGETQY
-,TRBV19,ASREPNEKLF
-,TRBV19,ASSARQGEKLF
-,TRBV6-5,ASSYSMAGGQF